This T cell receptor beta chain was retrieved from a study of OX40 agonist ivuxolimab in advanced cancers. Findings of the study overall: Clonal expansion by week 6 occurred in CD4+ and CD8+ blood T cells (at 0.1 to 3.0 mg/kg).

TCRdb's table, derived via immunoSEQ multiplex PCR, lists solely in-frame clones and lacks some. The sample comprises 83,000 or so clones, roughly 90% of which are singletons, and roughly 0.69% rests with the top ten. The table lists this clone with a few counts. What it binds is unknown. Autoimmune disease history or systemic immunosuppression led to patients being barred. The CDR3 extends over 14 amino acids. Trimming pared 2 bases from V and 4 bases from J, leaving 9 bases between. Looked up from germline, CDR1 is MNHEY and CDR2 is SVGAGI. V gene TRBV6-5 combines with J gene TRBJ2-1, with D unresolved. This receptor was taken from an adult with an advanced solid tumor such as melanoma, head and neck, liver or kidney cancer. The sample consisted of CD4+ or CD8+ T cells sorted from blood, taken in a trial of the OX40 agonist ivuxolimab. In DNA form, the CDR3 reads TGTGCCAGCAGTTACGCCCCCGGGTACAATGAGCAGTTCTTC. It encodes CASSYAPGYNEQFF.